Sequencing of this T cell receptor beta chain was carried out in a study of blood T cells in healthy people across ages. Primers used in a second PCR of roughly 6 to 11 cycles were a sample-barcoded 5' primer and a J-beta primer mix. TCRdb passed the 5' RACE reads through MiXCR, listing each CDR3 protein once. The repertoire holds 450,000 to 700,000 distinct CDR3 sequences, with about 25% as singletons. Turning to this clonotype: Its ends do not fully match the called genes, so a read error is possible.

This CDR3 has 16 amino acids. The germline V gene has CDR1 SEHNR and CDR2 FQNEAQ (reference sequence). The J gene is TRBJ2-2, the V gene TRBV7-9; 9 bases are shared with TRBD2. The source material was blood. This TCR derives from a woman between 65 and 79 years old in good health. CDR3 nucleotides: TGCGCCAGCAGACCTAGCGGGGCGAAGAACACCGGGGAGCTGTTTTTT. It encodes CASRPSGAKNTGELFF. Supplemented by reference TRBV7-9 and TRBJ2-2, the full variable domain reads DTGVSQNPRHKITKRGQNVTFRCDPISEHNRLYWYRQTLGQGPEFLTYFQNEAQLEKSRLLSDRFSAERPKGSFSTLEIQRTEQGDSAMYLCASRPSGAKNTGELFFGEGSRLTVL.